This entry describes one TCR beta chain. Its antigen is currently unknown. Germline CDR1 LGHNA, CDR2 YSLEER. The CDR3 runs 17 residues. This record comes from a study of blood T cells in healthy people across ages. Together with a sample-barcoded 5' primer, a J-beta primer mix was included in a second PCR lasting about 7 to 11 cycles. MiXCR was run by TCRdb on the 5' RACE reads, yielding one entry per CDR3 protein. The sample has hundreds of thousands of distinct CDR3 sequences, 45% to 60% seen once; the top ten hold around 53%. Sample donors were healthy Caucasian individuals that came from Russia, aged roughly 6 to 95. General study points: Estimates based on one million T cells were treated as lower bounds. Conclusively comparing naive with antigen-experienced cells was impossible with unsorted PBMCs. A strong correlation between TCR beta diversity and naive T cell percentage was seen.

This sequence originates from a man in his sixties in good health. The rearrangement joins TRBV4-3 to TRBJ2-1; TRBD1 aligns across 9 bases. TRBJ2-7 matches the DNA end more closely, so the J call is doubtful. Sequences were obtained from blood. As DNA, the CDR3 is TGCGCCAGCAGCCAAGTCCCCCTCGGACAGGGGATCTACGAGCAGTACTTC. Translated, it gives CASSQVPLGQGIYEQYF.